This T cell receptor beta chain originates from a study of blood T cell repertoires in COVID-19. Turning to the study itself: PBMCs, B-cell-depleted T cells, or T cells provided the cDNA or gDNA that made up the material.

The V end was cut by 10 bases, the J end by 3 bases, with 18 bases between. CDR1 is MDHEN, CDR2 SYDVKM, per germline. The CDR3 is made up of 14 amino acids. TCRdb's copy holds only in-frame clones and misses some; the assay was immunoSEQ multiplex PCR. The top ten hold roughly 8.2% of the sample, which has just under 95,000 clones, over 60% seen once. The rearrangement links TRBV28 to TRBJ1-1, with TRBD1 as a possible D gene (6 bases). The sample comprised peripheral blood. This receptor was taken from a man in his fifties who had recovered from COVID-19. The CDR3 protein is CAIQMGARYTEAFF. As DNA, the CDR3 is TGTGCCATTCAGATGGGGGCGCGGTACACTGAAGCTTTCTTT.